These T cell receptor beta chains were read from a single sample in a study of T-cell reconstitution after alpha-beta-depleted transplantation in children. TCRdb ran MiXCR on the PCR reads and lists one entry per CDR3 protein. This repertoire shows some 76,000 distinct CDR3 sequences, approximately 11% found once; its top ten account for about 13%. Specimen: PBMCs, collected before TCRalphabeta/CD19-depleted stem cell transplant. Source of these receptors: a boy between 10 and 17 years old with acute myeloid leukemia, due to receive a stem cell transplant. CDR3s include the opening cysteine and the closing phenylalanine or tryptophan. The D gene is left open where the match is weak. Clone size is stated in some rows and not others, as once, few, many or a class when expanded.

TRBD1	NA	TRBV14	TRBJ1-6	CASSQAHWTGVSPLHF	TGTGCCAGCAGCCAAGCACACTGGACAGGGGTTTCACCCCTCCACTTT
NA	many	TRBV7-9	TRBJ2-1	CASSLTGEQFF	TGTGCCAGCAGCTTGACCGGGGAGCAGTTCTTC
TRBD1	few	TRBV7-9	TRBJ1-1	CASSSGTAVNTEAFF	TGTGCCAGCAGCTCCGGGACAGCGGTGAACACTGAAGCTTTCTTT
NA	NA	TRBV29-1	TRBJ2-1	CSVAPGRGTADGQFF	TGCAGCGTTGCTCCGGGCAGGGGCACTGCAGATGGGCAGTTCTTC
TRBD1	many	TRBV5-1	TRBJ2-2	CASSLQGATNTGELFF	TGCGCCAGCAGCTTGCAGGGGGCGACCAACACCGGGGAGCTGTTTTTT
NA	many	TRBV12-3/TRBV12-4	TRBJ1-1	CASSSFWGTEAFF	TGTGCCAGCAGCTCCTTCTGGGGCACTGAAGCTTTCTTT
NA	NA	TRBV12-1	TRBJ2-1	CASSPGQMWYNEQFF	TGTGCCAGCAGCCCTGGGCAAATGTGGTACAATGAGCAGTTCTTC
NA	many	TRBV7-9	TRBJ1-2	CASSFGTDDGYTF	TGTGCCAGCAGCTTCGGGACGGACGATGGCTACACCTTC
NA	many	TRBV3-1	TRBJ1-1	CASSHLGDAVTEAFF	TGTGCCAGCAGCCATTTAGGAGACGCGGTCACTGAAGCTTTCTTT
NA	few	TRBV7-9	TRBJ2-7	CASSLGPAGHGEQYF	TGTGCCAGCAGCTTAGGGCCCGCGGGACATGGGGAGCAGTACTTC
NA	many	TRBV7-2	TRBJ2-1	CASASSFYSRDHEQFF	TGTGCCAGCGCATCTAGTTTTTACAGTCGCGACCATGAGCAGTTCTTC
NA	many	TRBV7-9	TRBJ1-1	CASSLGREGPEAFF	TGTGCCAGCAGCCTAGGCAGGGAGGGACCTGAAGCTTTCTTT
TRBD1	many	TRBV5-1	TRBJ2-5	CASSPYFGQGAKETQYF	TGCGCCAGCAGCCCTTACTTCGGACAGGGGGCGAAAGAGACCCAGTACTTC
TRBD2	many	TRBV10-3	TRBJ2-3	CAIRTGGSTDTQYF	TGTGCCATCAGGACGGGGGGGAGCACAGATACGCAGTATTTT
NA	medium-sized	TRBV27	TRBJ2-3	CASSSLLDTQYF	TGTGCCAGCAGTTCACTTTTAGATACGCAGTATTTT
NA	many	TRBV28	TRBJ2-3	CASSKSTGTDTQYF	TGTGCCAGCAGCAAGAGTACGGGCACAGATACGCAGTATTTT
TRBD2	many	TRBV9	TRBJ2-3	CASSAAGTSGRSESADTQYF	TGTGCCAGCAGCGCGGCCGGGACTAGCGGGAGGTCAGAGTCGGCAGATACGCAGTATTTT